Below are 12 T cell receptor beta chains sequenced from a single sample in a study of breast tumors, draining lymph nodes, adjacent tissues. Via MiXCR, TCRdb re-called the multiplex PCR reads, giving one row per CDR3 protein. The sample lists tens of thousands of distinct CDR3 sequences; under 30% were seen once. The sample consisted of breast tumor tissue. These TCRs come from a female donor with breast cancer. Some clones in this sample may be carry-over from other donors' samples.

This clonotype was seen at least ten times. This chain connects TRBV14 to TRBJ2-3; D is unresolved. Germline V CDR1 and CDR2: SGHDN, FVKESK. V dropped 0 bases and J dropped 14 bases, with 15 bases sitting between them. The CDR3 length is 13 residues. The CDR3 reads CASSQDPASFPYF. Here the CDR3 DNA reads TGTGCCAGCAGCCAAGATCCAGCGTCATTTCCGTATTTT.

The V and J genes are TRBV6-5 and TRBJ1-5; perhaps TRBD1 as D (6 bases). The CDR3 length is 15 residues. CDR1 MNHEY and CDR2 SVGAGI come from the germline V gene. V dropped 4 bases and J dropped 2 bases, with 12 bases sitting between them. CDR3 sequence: CASSLGRGGNQPQHF. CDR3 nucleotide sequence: TGTGCCAGCAGTTTGGGTAGGGGGGGCAATCAGCCCCAGCATTTT.

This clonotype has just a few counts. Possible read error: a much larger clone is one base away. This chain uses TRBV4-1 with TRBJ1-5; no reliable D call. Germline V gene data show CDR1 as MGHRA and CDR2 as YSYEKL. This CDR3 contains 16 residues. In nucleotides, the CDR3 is TGCGCCAGCAGCCAAGACGGGTTCCAGCTTAATCAGCCCCGGCATTTT. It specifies CASSQDGFQLNQPRHF.

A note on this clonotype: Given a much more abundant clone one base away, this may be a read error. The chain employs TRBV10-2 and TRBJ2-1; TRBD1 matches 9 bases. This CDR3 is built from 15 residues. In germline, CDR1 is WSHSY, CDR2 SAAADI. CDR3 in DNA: TGCGCCAGCAGCGGGAAGACAGGGGGATACAATGAGCAGTCCTTC. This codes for CASSGKTGGYNEQSF.

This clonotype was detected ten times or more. CDR3 sequence (DNA): TGTGCCAGCAGTCTGGACCGCCGAACCGTGTCGGGGAAGCAGTACTTC. This translates into CASSLDRRTVSGKQYF. V and J are TRBV27 and TRBJ2-7; tentative D call: TRBD2 (5 bases). V was cut by 5 bases and J by 8 bases, with 25 bases left in between. Germline CDR1 and CDR2: MNHEY and SMNVEV (reference sequence). CDR3 size: 16 residues.

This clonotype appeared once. CDR3 bases: TGTGCCAGCAGCTCTTATTTGGGGGGCTTGACTAATGAAAAACTGTTTTTT. Amino acid sequence: CASSSYLGGLTNEKLFF. This chain joins TRBV7-2 and TRBJ1-4, with D maybe TRBD1 (6 bases). Between the trimmed V and J ends, which lost 4 bases and 2 bases, there was a span of 17 bases. From germline, CDR1 is SGHTA and CDR2 FQGNSA. The CDR3 runs to 17 residues. Full variable domain (rest looked up from reference TRBV7-2 and TRBJ1-4): GAGVSQSPSNKVTEKGKDVELRCDPISGHTALYWYRQSLGQGLEFLIYFQGNSAPDKSGLPSDRFSAERTGGSVSTLTIQRTQQEDSAVYLCASSSYLGGLTNEKLFFGSGTQLSVL.

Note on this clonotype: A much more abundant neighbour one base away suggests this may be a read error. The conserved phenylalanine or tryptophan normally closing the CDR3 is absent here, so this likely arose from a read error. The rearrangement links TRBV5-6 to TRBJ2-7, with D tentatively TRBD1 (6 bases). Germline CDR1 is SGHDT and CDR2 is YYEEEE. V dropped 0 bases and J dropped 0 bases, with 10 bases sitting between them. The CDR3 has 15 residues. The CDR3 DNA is TGTGCCAGCAGCTTGGCAGGGGTGGGCTCCTACGAGCAGTACCTC. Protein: CASSLAGVGSYEQYL.

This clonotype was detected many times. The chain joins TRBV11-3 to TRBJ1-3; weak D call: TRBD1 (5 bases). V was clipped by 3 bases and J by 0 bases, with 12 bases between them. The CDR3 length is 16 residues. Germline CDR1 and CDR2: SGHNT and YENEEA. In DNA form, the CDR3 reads TGTGCCAGCAGCTTCTTTCGACAGCACTCTGGAAACACCATATATTTT. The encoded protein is CASSFFRQHSGNTIYF.

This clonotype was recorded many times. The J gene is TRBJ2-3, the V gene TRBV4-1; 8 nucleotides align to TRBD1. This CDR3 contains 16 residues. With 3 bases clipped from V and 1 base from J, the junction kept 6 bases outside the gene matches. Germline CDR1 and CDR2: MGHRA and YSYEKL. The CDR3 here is CASSHLGQGRTDTQYF. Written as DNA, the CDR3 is TGCGCCAGCAGCCACCTTGGACAGGGACGCACAGATACGCAGTATTTT.

The CDR3 sequence: CASSSLRTEAFF. CDR3 DNA sequence: TGTGCCAGCAGCTCCCTTCGCACTGAAGCTTTCTTT. The chain carries TRBV7-9 and TRBJ1-1, with D unresolved. Germline CDR1 SEHNR, CDR2 FQNEAQ (reference sequence). This CDR3 contains 12 residues. Trimming stripped 4 bases from V and 4 bases from J, with 7 bases between.

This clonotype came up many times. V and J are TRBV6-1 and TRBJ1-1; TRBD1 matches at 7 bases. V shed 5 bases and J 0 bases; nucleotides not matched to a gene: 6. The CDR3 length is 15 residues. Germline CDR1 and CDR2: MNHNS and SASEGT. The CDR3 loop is CASSPQGQLNTEAFF. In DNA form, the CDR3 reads TGTGCCAGCAGTCCCCAGGGACAGTTGAACACTGAAGCTTTCTTT.

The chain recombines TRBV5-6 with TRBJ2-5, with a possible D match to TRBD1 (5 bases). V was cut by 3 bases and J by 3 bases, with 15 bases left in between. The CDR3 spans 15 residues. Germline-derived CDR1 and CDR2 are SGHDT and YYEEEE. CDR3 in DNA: TGTGCCAGCAGCTATTGGGGCCAGGGTAAAGAGACCCAGTACTTC. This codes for CASSYWGQGKETQYF. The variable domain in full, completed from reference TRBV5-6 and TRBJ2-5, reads DAGVTQSPTHLIKTRGQQVTLRCSPKSGHDTVSWYQQALGQGPQFIFQYYEEEERQRGNFPDRFSGHQFPNYSSELNVNALLLGDSALYLCASSYWGQGKETQYFGPGTRLLVL.